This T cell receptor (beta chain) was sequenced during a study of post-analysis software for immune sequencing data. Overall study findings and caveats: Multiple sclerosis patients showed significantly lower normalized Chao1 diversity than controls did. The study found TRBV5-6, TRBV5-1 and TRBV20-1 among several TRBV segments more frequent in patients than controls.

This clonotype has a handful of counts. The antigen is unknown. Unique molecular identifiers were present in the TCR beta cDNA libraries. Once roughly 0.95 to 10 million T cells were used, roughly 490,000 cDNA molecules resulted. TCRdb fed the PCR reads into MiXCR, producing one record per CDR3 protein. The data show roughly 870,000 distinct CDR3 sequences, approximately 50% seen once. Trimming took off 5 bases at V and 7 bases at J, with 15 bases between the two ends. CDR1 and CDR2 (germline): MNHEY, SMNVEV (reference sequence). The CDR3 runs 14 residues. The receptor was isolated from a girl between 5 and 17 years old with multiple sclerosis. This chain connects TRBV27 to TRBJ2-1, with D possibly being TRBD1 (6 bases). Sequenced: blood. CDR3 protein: CASSPLDRLNEQFF. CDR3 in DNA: TGTGCCAGCAGTCCCCTGGACAGACTGAATGAGCAGTTCTTC.